What follows are 9 T cell receptor beta chains derived from one specimen sequenced in a study of T cell repertoires in cytomegalovirus infection. For these TCRs, the target antigens are not known. TCRdb redid the calling of the reads with MiXCR, one entry per CDR3 protein. The table shows roughly 700,000 distinct CDR3 sequences, with around 31% occurring only once. Sequencing was performed on cultured PBMCs, taken from culture after CMV antigen stimulation. All receptors come from a human donor in good health (CMV status not recorded). Some clones in this sample may be carry-over from other donors' samples.

The chain carries TRBV6-5 and TRBJ1-1; D is ambiguous. The CDR3 length is 13 residues. The germline V and J ends were trimmed by 7 bases and 0 bases, with 9 bases remaining between them. Germline values: CDR1 MNHEY, CDR2 SVGAGI. The CDR3 here is CASKSTLNTEAFF. The CDR3 bases are TGTGCCAGCAAAAGTACTTTGAACACTGAAGCTTTCTTT.

This clonotype was seen ten or more times. This chain connects TRBV7-2 to TRBJ1-1, with a weak D call TRBD1 (5 bases). CDR1 SGHTA and CDR2 FQGNSA come from the germline V gene. With 5 bases removed from V and 0 bases from J, the gap between germline ends came to 7 bases. The CDR3 consists of 13 residues. Here the CDR3 DNA reads TGTGCCAGCAGCCGGGGGGTGAACACTGAAGCTTTCTTT. It codes for CASSRGVNTEAFF.

This chain links TRBV12-3 or TRBV12-4 with TRBJ1-2; 7 nucleotides line up with TRBD1. The CDR3 covers 13 residues. The trim removed 6 bases at V and 6 bases at J, leaving 7 bases unmatched. CDR3 protein: CASSQTGHNGYTF. Written as DNA, the CDR3 is TGTGCCAGCAGCCAGACAGGGCATAATGGCTACACCTTC.

Only a few counts were recorded for this clonotype. This chain uses TRBV5-6 with TRBJ2-3; TRBD1 matches at 10 bases. V lost 3 bases and J lost 5; bases outside the gene matches: 6. In germline, CDR1 is SGHDT, CDR2 YYEEEE. The CDR3 has 15 amino acids. The CDR3 bases are TGTGCCAGCAGCTCCCGGGACAGGGGTGGAGATACGCAGTATTTT. Translated, it gives CASSSRDRGGDTQYF.

The chain carries TRBV20-1 and TRBJ2-1, with unresolved D. V lost 3 bases and J lost 4, with 10 bases in between. The CDR3 runs 13 residues. The germline CDR1 and CDR2 sequences are DFQATT and SNEGSKA (reference sequence). CDR3 sequence: CSASREVYNEQFF. The CDR3 nucleotides are TGCAGTGCTAGCCGTGAGGTGTACAATGAGCAGTTCTTC.

This clonotype was seen a single time. This chain connects TRBV2 to TRBJ1-6; D unclear. CDR3 length: 14 amino acids. V lost 0 bases and J lost 7, with 7 bases in between. Per the germline V gene, CDR1 is SNHLY and CDR2 is FYNNEI. The CDR3 DNA reads as TGTGCCAGCAGTGAAGCGTCGGGGAATTCACCCCTCCACTTT. Amino acids: CASSEASGNSPLHF.

CDR3 region: CASSLGVGEYQETQYF. Written as DNA, the CDR3 is TGTGCCAGCAGCTTGGGGGTCGGGGAGTACCAAGAGACCCAGTACTTC. The chain links TRBV5-4 to TRBJ2-5; the D gene is possibly TRBD2 (5 bases). Per germline, CDR1 SGHNT and CDR2 YYREEE (reference sequence). The CDR3 is 16 residues long. Trimming removed 0 bases at V and 0 bases at J, with 12 bases between.

V and J are TRBV15 and TRBJ2-7; D assignment may be TRBD1 or TRBD2 (5 bases each). The germline gives CDR1 LNHNV, CDR2 YYDKDF (reference sequence). This CDR3 has 14 amino acids. V dropped 6 bases and J dropped 0 bases, with 12 bases sitting between them. The CDR3 DNA is TGTGCCACCAGTCCGAGGGGCAACTCCTACGAGCAGTACTTC. Encoded protein: CATSPRGNSYEQYF.

In its sample, this clonotype was seen a few times. The chain recombines TRBV12-5 with TRBJ2-1; 8 bases are a match to TRBD2. This CDR3 region has 16 residues. The V gene's germline CDR1 is LGHNT and CDR2 FRNRAP. The V gene end was trimmed by 2 bases and the J gene end by 2 bases; junction bases not matched to a gene: 5. As DNA, the CDR3 is TGTGCTAGTGGTTTGACCCACGGGGGGGCCTACAATGAGCAGTTCTTC. As protein: CASGLTHGGAYNEQFF.